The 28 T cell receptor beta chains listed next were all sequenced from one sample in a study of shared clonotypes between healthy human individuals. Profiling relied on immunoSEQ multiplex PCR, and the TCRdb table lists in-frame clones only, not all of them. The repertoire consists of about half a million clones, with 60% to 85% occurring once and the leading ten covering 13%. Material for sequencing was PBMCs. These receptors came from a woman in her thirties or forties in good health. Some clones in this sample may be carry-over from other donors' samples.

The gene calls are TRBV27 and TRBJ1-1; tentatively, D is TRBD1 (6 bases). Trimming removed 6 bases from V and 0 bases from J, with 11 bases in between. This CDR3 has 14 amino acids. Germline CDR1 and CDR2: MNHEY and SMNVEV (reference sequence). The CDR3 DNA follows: TGTGCCAGCAGGCTGGGACAATTGAACACTGAAGCTTTCTTT. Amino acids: CASRLGQLNTEAFF.

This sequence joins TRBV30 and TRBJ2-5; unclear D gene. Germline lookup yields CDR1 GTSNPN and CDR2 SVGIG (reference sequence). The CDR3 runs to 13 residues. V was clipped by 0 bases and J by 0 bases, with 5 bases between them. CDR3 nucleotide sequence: TGTGCCTGGAGTGTTGGAAACCAAGAGACCCAGTACTTC. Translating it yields CAWSVGNQETQYF. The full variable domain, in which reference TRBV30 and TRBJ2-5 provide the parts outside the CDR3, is SQTIHQWPATLVQPVGSPLSLECTVEGTSNPNLYWYRQAAGRGLQLLFYSVGIGQISSEVPQNLSASRPQDRQFILSSKKLLLSDSGFYLCAWSVGNQETQYFGPGTRLLVL.

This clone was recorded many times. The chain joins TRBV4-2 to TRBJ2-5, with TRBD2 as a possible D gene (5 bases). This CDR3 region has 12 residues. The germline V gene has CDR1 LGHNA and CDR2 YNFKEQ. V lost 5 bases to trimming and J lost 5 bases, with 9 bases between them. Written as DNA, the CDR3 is TGTGCCAGCAGCGACCCGGGGGAGACCCAGTACTTC. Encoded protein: CASSDPGETQYF.

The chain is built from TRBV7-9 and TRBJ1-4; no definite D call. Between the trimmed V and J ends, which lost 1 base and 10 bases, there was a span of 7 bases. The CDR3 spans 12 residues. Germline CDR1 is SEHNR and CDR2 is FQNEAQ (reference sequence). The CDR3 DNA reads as TGTGCCAGCAGCTTAGAGGTTGGAAAACTGTTTTTT. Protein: CASSLEVGKLFF. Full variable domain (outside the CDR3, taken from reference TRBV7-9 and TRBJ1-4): DTGVSQNPRHKITKRGQNVTFRCDPISEHNRLYWYRQTLGQGPEFLTYFQNEAQLEKSRLLSDRFSAERPKGSFSTLEIQRTEQGDSAMYLCASSLEVGKLFFGSGTQLSVL.

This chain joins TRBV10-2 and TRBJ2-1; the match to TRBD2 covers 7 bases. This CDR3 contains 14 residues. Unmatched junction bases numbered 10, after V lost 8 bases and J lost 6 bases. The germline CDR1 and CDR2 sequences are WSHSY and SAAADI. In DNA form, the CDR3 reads TGCGCCAGCTCGCGGAGACTAGCTGGCAATGAGCAGTTCTTC. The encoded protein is CASSRRLAGNEQFF.

The CDR3 sequence is CASSQEAGGDYEQYF. The DNA for the CDR3 is TGCGCCAGCAGCCAGGAAGCGGGAGGGGACTACGAGCAGTACTTC. The chain has TRBV4-1 and TRBJ2-7; the match to TRBD2 covers 10 bases. V lost 3 bases to trimming and J lost 3 bases; unmatched junction nucleotides: 5. CDR1 is MGHRA, CDR2 YSYEKL, per germline. The CDR3 is 15 residues long.

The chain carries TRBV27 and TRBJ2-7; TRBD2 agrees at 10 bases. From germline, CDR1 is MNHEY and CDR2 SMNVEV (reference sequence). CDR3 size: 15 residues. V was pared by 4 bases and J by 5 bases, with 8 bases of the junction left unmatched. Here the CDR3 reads CASSSASGSIHEQYF. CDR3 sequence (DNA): TGTGCCAGCAGTTCCGCTAGCGGGAGCATCCACGAGCAGTACTTC.

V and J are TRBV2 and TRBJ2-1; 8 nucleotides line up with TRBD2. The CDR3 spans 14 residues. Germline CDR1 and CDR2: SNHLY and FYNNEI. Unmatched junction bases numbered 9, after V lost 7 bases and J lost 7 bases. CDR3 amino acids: CASTPGGVFNEQFF. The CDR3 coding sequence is TGTGCCAGCACCCCGGGAGGGGTCTTTAATGAGCAGTTCTTC.

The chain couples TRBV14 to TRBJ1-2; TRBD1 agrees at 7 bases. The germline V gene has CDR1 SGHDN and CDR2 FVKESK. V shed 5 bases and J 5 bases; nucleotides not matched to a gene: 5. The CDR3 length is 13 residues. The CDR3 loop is CASSSTGEYGYTF. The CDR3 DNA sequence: TGTGCCAGCAGCTCTACAGGGGAGTATGGCTACACCTTC.

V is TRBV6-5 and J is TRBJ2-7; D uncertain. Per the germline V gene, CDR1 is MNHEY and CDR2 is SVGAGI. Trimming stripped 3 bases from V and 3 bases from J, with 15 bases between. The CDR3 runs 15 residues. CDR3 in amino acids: CASSYSPQRDYEQYF. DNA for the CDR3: TGTGCCAGCAGTTATTCTCCGCAGCGAGACTACGAGCAGTACTTC.

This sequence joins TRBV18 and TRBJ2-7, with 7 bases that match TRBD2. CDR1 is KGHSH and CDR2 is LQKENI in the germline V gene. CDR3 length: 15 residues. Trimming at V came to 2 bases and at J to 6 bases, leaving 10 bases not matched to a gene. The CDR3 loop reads CASSPSGGRKGEQYF. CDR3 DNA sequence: TGTGCCAGCTCACCATCAGGCGGGAGAAAAGGCGAGCAGTACTTC.

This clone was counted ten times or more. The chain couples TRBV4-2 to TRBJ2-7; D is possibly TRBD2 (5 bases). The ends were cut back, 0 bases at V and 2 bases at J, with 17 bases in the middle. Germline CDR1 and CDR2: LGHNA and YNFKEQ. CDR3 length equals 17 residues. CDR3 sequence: CASSQDQSGKTTYEQYF. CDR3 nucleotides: TGTGCCAGCAGCCAAGACCAATCGGGGAAAACCACCTACGAGCAGTACTTC.

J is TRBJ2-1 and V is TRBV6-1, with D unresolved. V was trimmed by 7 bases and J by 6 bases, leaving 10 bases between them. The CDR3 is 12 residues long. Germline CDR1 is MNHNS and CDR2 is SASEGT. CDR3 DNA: TGTGCCAGCACTCTTTCGGGCAATGAGCAGTTCTTC. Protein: CASTLSGNEQFF.

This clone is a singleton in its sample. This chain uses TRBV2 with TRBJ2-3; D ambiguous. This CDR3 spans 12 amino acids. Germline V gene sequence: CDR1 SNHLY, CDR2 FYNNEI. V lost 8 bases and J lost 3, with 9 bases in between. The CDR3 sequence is CASFLGTDTQYF. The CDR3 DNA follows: TGTGCCAGCTTCCTAGGGACAGATACGCAGTATTTT.

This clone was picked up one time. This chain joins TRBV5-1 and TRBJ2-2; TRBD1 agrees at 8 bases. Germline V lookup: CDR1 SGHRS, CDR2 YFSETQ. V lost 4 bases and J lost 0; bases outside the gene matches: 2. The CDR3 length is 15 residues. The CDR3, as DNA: TGCGCCAGCAGCCCGACAGGGGCGAACACCGGGGAGCTGTTTTTT. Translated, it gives CASSPTGANTGELFF. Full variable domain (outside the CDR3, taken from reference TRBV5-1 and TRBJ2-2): KAGVTQTPRYLIKTRGQQVTLSCSPISGHRSVSWYQQTPGQGLQFLFEYFSETQRNKGNFPGRFSGRQFSNSRSEMNVSTLELGDSALYLCASSPTGANTGELFFGEGSRLTVL.

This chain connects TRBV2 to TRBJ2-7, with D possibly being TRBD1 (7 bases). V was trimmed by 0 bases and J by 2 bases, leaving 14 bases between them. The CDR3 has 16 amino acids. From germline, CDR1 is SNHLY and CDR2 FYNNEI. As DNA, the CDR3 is TGTGCCAGCAGTGAAGCCCGGGGGACAGTTCCCTACGAGCAGTACTTC. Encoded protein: CASSEARGTVPYEQYF.

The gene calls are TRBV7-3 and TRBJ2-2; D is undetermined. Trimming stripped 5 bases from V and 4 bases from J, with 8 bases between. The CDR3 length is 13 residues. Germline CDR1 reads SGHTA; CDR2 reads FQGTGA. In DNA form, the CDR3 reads TGTGCCAGCAGCCGGGCCTCCACCGGGGAGCTGTTTTTT. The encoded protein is CASSRASTGELFF.

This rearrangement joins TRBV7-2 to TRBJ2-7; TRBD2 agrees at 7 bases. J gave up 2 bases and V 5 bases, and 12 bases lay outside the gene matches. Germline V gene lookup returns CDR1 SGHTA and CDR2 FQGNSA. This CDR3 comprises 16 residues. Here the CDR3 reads CASSEISGTPAYEQYF. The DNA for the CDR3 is TGTGCCAGCAGCGAGATAAGCGGGACTCCCGCCTACGAGCAGTACTTC.

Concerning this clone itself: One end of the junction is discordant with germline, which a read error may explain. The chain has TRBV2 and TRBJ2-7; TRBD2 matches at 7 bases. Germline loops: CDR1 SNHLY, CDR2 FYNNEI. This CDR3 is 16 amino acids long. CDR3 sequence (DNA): TGTGCCAGCAGCGAAGAGGCGGGCCAAGCGGGGTACGAGCAGTACTTC. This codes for CASSEEAGQAGYEQYF.

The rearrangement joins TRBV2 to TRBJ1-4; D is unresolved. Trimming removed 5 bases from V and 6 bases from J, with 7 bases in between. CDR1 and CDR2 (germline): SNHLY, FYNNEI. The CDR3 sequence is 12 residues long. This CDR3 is CASSTDDEKLFF. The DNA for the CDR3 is TGTGCCAGCAGTACAGATGATGAAAAACTGTTTTTT.

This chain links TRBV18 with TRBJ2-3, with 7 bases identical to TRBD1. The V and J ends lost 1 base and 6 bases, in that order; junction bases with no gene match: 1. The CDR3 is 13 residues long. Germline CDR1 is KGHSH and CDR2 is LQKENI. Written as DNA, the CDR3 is TGTGCCAGCTCACCACAGGACAGGGATACGCAGTATTTT. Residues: CASSPQDRDTQYF. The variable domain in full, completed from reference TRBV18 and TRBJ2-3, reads NAGVMQNPRHLVRRRGQEARLRCSPMKGHSHVYWYRQLPEEGLKFMVYLQKENIIDESGMPKERFSAEFPKEGPSILRIQQVVRGDSAAYFCASSPQDRDTQYFGPGTRLTVL.

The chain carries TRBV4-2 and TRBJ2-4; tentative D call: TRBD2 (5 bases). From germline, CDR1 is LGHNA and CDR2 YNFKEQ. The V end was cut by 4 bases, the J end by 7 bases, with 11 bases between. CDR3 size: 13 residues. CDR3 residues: CASSLPGGNIQYF. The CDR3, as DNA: TGTGCCAGCAGCCTGCCTGGAGGCAACATTCAGTACTTC.

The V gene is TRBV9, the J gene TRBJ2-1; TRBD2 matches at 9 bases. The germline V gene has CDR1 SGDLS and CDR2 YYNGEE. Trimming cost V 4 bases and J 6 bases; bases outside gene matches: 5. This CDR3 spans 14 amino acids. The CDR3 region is CASSIAGVINEQFF. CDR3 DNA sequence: TGTGCCAGCAGCATAGCGGGAGTCATCAATGAGCAGTTCTTC.

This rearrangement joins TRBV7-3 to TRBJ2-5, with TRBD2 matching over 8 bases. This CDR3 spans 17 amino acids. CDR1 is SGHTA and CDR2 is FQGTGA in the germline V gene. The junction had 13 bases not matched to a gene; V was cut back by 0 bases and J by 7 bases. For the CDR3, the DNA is TGTGCCAGCAGCTTAACTCCCCCAGCGGGAGCGGCCGGGACCCAGTACTTC. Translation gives CASSLTPPAGAAGTQYF.

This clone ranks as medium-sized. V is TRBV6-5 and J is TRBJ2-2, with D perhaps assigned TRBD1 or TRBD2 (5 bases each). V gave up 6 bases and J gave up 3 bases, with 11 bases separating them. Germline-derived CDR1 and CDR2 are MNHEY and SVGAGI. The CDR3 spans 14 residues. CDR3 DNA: TGTGCCAGCAGGTCAGGGACGGACACCGGGGAGCTGTTTTTT. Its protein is CASRSGTDTGELFF.

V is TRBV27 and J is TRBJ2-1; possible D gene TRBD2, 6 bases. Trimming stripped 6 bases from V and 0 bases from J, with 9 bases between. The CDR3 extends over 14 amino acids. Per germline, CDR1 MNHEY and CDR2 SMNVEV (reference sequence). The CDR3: CASSGGLSYNEQFF. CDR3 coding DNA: TGTGCCAGCAGCGGGGGACTCTCCTACAATGAGCAGTTCTTC.

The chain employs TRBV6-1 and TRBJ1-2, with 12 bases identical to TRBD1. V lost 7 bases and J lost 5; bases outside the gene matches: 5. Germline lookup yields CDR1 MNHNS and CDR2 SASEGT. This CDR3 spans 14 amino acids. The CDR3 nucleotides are TGTGCCAGCAAACCGGGACAGGGGGCGTATGGCTACACCTTC. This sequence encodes CASKPGQGAYGYTF.

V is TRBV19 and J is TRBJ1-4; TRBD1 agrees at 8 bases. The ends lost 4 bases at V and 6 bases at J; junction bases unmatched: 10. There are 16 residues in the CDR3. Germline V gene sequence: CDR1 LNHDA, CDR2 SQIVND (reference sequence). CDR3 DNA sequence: TGTGCCAGTAGTACCCCCGACAGGGGTGGGGATGAAAAACTGTTTTTT. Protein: CASSTPDRGGDEKLFF.